The 32 T cell receptor beta chains reported below all come from one sample, sequenced in a study of blood T cell repertoires in COVID-19. Profiled with immunoSEQ multiplex PCR; TCRdb holds only in-frame clones, not every one. This sample has under 80,000 clones, with around 83% found just once. The sequenced sample consisted of peripheral blood. The receptors shown here come from an elderly man with acute or convalescent COVID-19.

The chain links TRBV18 to TRBJ2-3; 7 bases agree with TRBD1. Per the germline V gene, CDR1 is KGHSH and CDR2 is LQKENI. J lost 1 base, V lost 8 bases, and 12 bases had no gene match. This CDR3 is built from 16 residues. CDR3 sequence: CASADRVQRGTDTQYF. The CDR3 DNA follows: TGTGCCAGCGCCGACAGGGTTCAAAGAGGCACAGATACGCAGTATTTT.

This rearrangement joins TRBV2 to TRBJ1-4; D might be TRBD1 (5 bases). In germline, CDR1 is SNHLY, CDR2 FYNNEI. V was shortened by 3 bases and J by 0 bases, with 8 bases between the two germline ends. The CDR3 has 15 residues. The CDR3 nucleotides are TGTGCCAGCAGTGATCAGGGTGCAACTAATGAAAAACTGTTTTTT. As protein: CASSDQGATNEKLFF.

The chain is built from TRBV13 and TRBJ2-5; the D gene is possibly TRBD1 (5 bases). CDR3 size: 17 residues. The V gene lost 4 bases and the J gene lost 2 bases, with 20 bases spanning the gap. Germline CDR1 is PRHDT and CDR2 is FYEKMQ (reference sequence). The CDR3 reads CASSSWTLVDRQETQYF. CDR3 sequence (DNA): TGTGCCAGCAGCTCTTGGACACTCGTTGATAGGCAAGAGACCCAGTACTTC.

The chain joins TRBV5-1 to TRBJ1-6; D is perhaps TRBD1 (6 bases). This CDR3 is 18 amino acids long. Germline assignment: CDR1 SGHRS and CDR2 YFSETQ. Between the trimmed V and J ends, which lost 0 bases and 7 bases, there was a span of 20 bases. CDR3 sequence: CASSLGPYDRGGNSPLHF. In DNA form, the CDR3 reads TGCGCCAGCAGCTTGGGCCCCTACGATAGGGGGGGGAATTCACCCCTCCACTTT.

The rearrangement uses TRBV19 and TRBJ2-3; perhaps TRBD1 as D (5 bases). Germline V gene lookup returns CDR1 LNHDA and CDR2 SQIVND (reference sequence). Trimming left V 3 bases short and J 6 bases short, with 10 bases between. This CDR3 contains 13 residues. The CDR3 DNA reads TGTGCCAGTAGTATCCCCAGGGCCGATACGCAGTATTTT. Its translation is CASSIPRADTQYF.

In DNA, the CDR3 is TGCGCCAGCAGCCAACAAACAGGGGGCGATGGCTACACCTTC. Its translation is CASSQQTGGDGYTF. This chain links TRBV5-1 with TRBJ1-2, with TRBD1 matching 9 bases. The V gene end was trimmed by 4 bases and the J gene end by 6 bases; junction bases not matched to a gene: 7. This CDR3 comprises 14 residues. From germline, CDR1 is SGHRS and CDR2 YFSETQ. The complete variable domain, with remaining parts taken from reference TRBV5-1 and TRBJ1-2, reads KAGVTQTPRYLIKTRGQQVTLSCSPISGHRSVSWYQQTPGQGLQFLFEYFSETQRNKGNFPGRFSGRQFSNSRSEMNVSTLELGDSALYLCASSQQTGGDGYTFGSGTRLTVV.

The count of this clone is one. V gene TRBV14 combines with J gene TRBJ2-5; 7 bases align to TRBD1. The germline CDR1 and CDR2 sequences are SGHDN and FVKESK. With 2 bases clipped from V and 5 bases from J, the junction kept 17 bases outside the gene matches. This CDR3 is built from 18 residues. CDR3 amino acids: CASSQPWTGPRGVETQYF. The CDR3 coding sequence is TGTGCCAGCAGCCAACCTTGGACAGGCCCGCGTGGGGTGGAGACCCAGTACTTC.

The genes are TRBV9 and TRBJ1-3; 8 bases are shared with TRBD1. This CDR3 contains 18 residues. The ends lost 3 bases at V and 1 base at J; junction bases unmatched: 12. Germline V gene sequence: CDR1 SGDLS, CDR2 YYNGEE. Here the CDR3 DNA reads TGTGCCAGCAGCGGAAGGAGGGACAGGTATTTTTCTGGAAACACCATATATTTT. Residues: CASSGRRDRYFSGNTIYF.

The chain links TRBV5-1 to TRBJ1-1; 7 bases agree with TRBD1. Per the germline V gene, CDR1 is SGHRS and CDR2 is YFSETQ. The CDR3 has 14 amino acids. With 5 bases clipped from V and 3 bases from J, the junction kept 7 bases outside the gene matches. CDR3 bases: TGCGCCAGCAGACGGGGACAGAGTGACACTGAAGCTTTCTTT. It encodes CASRRGQSDTEAFF. Using reference TRBV5-1 and TRBJ1-1 for the parts outside the CDR3, the full variable domain is KAGVTQTPRYLIKTRGQQVTLSCSPISGHRSVSWYQQTPGQGLQFLFEYFSETQRNKGNFPGRFSGRQFSNSRSEMNVSTLELGDSALYLCASRRGQSDTEAFFGQGTRLTVV.

The chain uses TRBV23-1 and TRBJ2-1; TRBD2 agrees at 12 bases. TRBV23-1 is an open reading frame whose function is uncertain. V shed 9 bases and J 1 base; nucleotides not matched to a gene: 25. CDR3 length: 22 amino acids. CDR3 in DNA: TGCGCCAGATTCACCGGGACTAGCGGGTCTTCAAGCTCGAGGAGATCCTACAATGAGCAGTTCTTC. The encoded protein is CARFTGTSGSSSSRRSYNEQFF.

This clone appeared a few times. The chain couples TRBV28 to TRBJ1-5; D is uncertain. The CDR3 totals 14 residues. Trimming left V 3 bases short and J 5 bases short, with 11 bases between. Germline CDR1 reads MDHEN; CDR2 reads SYDVKM. In DNA form, the CDR3 reads TGTGCCAGCAGTTTTATTCAACTCCATCAGCCCCAGCATTTT. Translation gives CASSFIQLHQPQHF. The full variable domain, rest sourced from reference TRBV28 and TRBJ1-5, is DVKVTQSSRYLVKRTGEKVFLECVQDMDHENMFWYRQDPGLGLRLIYFSYDVKMKEKGDIPEGYSVSREKKERFSLILESASTNQTSMYLCASSFIQLHQPQHFGDGTRLSIL.

The chain combines TRBV15 with TRBJ2-7; a weak D match, TRBD1 (6 bases). CDR3 length equals 16 residues. CDR1 is LNHNV, CDR2 YYDKDF, per germline (reference sequence). Trimming removed 0 bases from V and 1 base from J, with 13 bases in between. The CDR3 nucleotides are TGTGCCACCAGCAGAGAGTGGGGGCGGCTGTCCTACGAGCAGTACTTC. This translates into CATSREWGRLSYEQYF. Variable domain in full (rest from reference TRBV15 and TRBJ2-7): DAMVIQNPRYQVTQFGKPVTLSCSQTLNHNVMYWYQQKSSQAPKLLFHYYDKDFNNEADTPDNFQSRRPNTSFCFLDIRSPGLGDTAMYLCATSREWGRLSYEQYFGPGTRLTVT.

This rearrangement joins TRBV5-1 to TRBJ2-7, with 10 bases identical to TRBD2. The CDR3 length is 18 residues. Germline V gene data show CDR1 as SGHRS and CDR2 as YFSETQ. V lost 0 bases, J lost 3 bases, and 12 bases stayed unmatched. DNA for the CDR3: TGCGCCAGCAGCTTGGCCGCTAGCGGGAGCCCTGGCATCTACGAGCAGTACTTC. As protein: CASSLAASGSPGIYEQYF. The full variable domain, completed using reference TRBV5-1 and TRBJ2-7, is KAGVTQTPRYLIKTRGQQVTLSCSPISGHRSVSWYQQTPGQGLQFLFEYFSETQRNKGNFPGRFSGRQFSNSRSEMNVSTLELGDSALYLCASSLAASGSPGIYEQYFGPGTRLTVT.

J is TRBJ2-5 and V is TRBV4-1; D perhaps matches TRBD2 (6 bases). Per germline, CDR1 MGHRA and CDR2 YSYEKL. V was pared by 4 bases and J by 3 bases, with 12 bases between. The CDR3 contains 14 residues. The CDR3 DNA is TGCGCCAGCAGCCGCGGAGCTAGCGAAGAGACCCAGTACTTC. The encoded protein is CASSRGASEETQYF.

The chain has TRBV18 and TRBJ2-7; 8 positions match TRBD1. Trimming took 6 bases from V and 6 from J; bases not matched to a gene: 10. This CDR3 has 14 residues. Germline CDR1 KGHSH, CDR2 LQKENI. The CDR3 loop is CASSLQGVGGEQYF. The CDR3 coding sequence is TGTGCCAGCTCGTTACAGGGGGTTGGGGGCGAGCAGTACTTC.

The V gene is TRBV28, the J gene TRBJ1-2, with D maybe TRBD1 (5 bases). Trimming removed 2 bases at V and 6 bases at J, with 13 bases between. The CDR3 totals 14 residues. CDR1 MDHEN and CDR2 SYDVKM come from the germline V gene. CDR3 DNA: TGTGCCAGCAGTTTAACAGGTTTTATTGATGGCTACACCTTC. Translating gives CASSLTGFIDGYTF.

The chain uses TRBV7-9 and TRBJ1-2; D remains unclear. The CDR3 length is 14 residues. Germline CDR1 is SEHNR and CDR2 is FQNEAQ (reference sequence). Trimming cost V 0 bases and J 2 bases, with 7 bases left between them. The CDR3 protein is CASSLAMENYGYTF. Here the CDR3 DNA reads TGTGCCAGCAGCTTAGCTATGGAGAACTATGGCTACACCTTC.

This chain links TRBV6-6 with TRBJ2-1; 7 bases are shared with TRBD2. Germline V gene data show CDR1 as MNHNY and CDR2 as SVGAGI (reference sequence). V trimming: 6 bases; J trimming: 6 bases; junction bases outside the gene matches: 8. The CDR3 is 14 residues long. CDR3 nucleotide sequence: TGTGCCAGCAGCGATAGCGGGTTGGGCAATGAGCAGTTCTTC. Translating it yields CASSDSGLGNEQFF.

This clone was seen more than once but under ten times. The chain recombines TRBV29-1 with TRBJ1-2; D ambiguous. Deletions cut 4 bases from V and 4 bases from J, with 19 bases between. The CDR3 is 15 amino acids. The germline V gene has CDR1 SQVTM and CDR2 ANQGSEA. Here the CDR3 reads CSVGNPTQSIYGYTF. As DNA, the CDR3 is TGCAGCGTTGGCAACCCGACACAGTCGATCTATGGCTACACCTTC.

The rearrangement joins TRBV18 to TRBJ2-1; D may be TRBD1 (5 bases). V dropped 3 bases and J dropped 4 bases, with 7 bases sitting between them. This CDR3 is built from 13 residues. Germline V gene data show CDR1 as KGHSH and CDR2 as LQKENI. CDR3 sequence reads: CASSPQGYNEQFF. The CDR3 bases are TGTGCCAGCTCACCCCAGGGATACAATGAGCAGTTCTTC.

This sequence joins TRBV28 and TRBJ2-5, with 9 bases that match TRBD1. The CDR3 spans 15 residues. Germline CDR1 reads MDHEN; CDR2 reads SYDVKM. With 3 bases clipped from V and 2 bases from J, the junction kept 4 bases outside the gene matches. The CDR3, as DNA: TGTGCCAGCAGTTTCCGGGGACAGGGACAAGAGACCCAGTACTTC. Translation: CASSFRGQGQETQYF.

J is TRBJ1-5 and V is TRBV6-2 or TRBV6-3, with 9 positions matching TRBD1. CDR1 MNHEY and CDR2 SVGEGT come from the germline V gene. With V trimmed by 4 bases and J by 4 bases, 14 bases remained unmatched. The CDR3 is 18 residues long. In nucleotides, the CDR3 is TGTGCCAGCAGTTTCCCCGGGACAGGGAGTAGTGGGAATCAGCCCCAGCATTTT. This sequence encodes CASSFPGTGSSGNQPQHF.

The chain carries TRBV5-1 and TRBJ2-1; possibly TRBD1 for D (6 bases). The ends were cut back, 7 bases at V and 3 bases at J, with 14 bases in the middle. The germline gives CDR1 SGHRS, CDR2 YFSETQ. The CDR3 length is 14 residues. CDR3 nucleotides: TGCGCCAGCTTCCGGGACACCGGCTACAATGAGCAGTTCTTC. It yields the protein CASFRDTGYNEQFF.

In DNA, the CDR3 is TGTGCCAGTGGGACATCTCCCGGCACTGAAGCTTTCTTT. This codes for CASGTSPGTEAFF. The chain is built from TRBV28 and TRBJ1-1; D might be TRBD1 (6 bases). Trimming took 9 bases from V and 4 from J, leaving 15 bases between them. The CDR3 has 13 residues. Germline-derived CDR1 and CDR2 are MDHEN and SYDVKM.

The V gene is TRBV14, the J gene TRBJ1-5; D perhaps matches TRBD1 (6 bases). Germline V lookup: CDR1 SGHDN, CDR2 FVKESK. The CDR3 consists of 15 residues. V gave up 4 bases and J gave up 2 bases, with 12 bases separating them. CDR3 DNA sequence: TGTGCCAGCAGCCTAGGGGGGGTTGGCAATCAGCCCCAGCATTTT. Translation gives CASSLGGVGNQPQHF. Together with reference TRBV14 and TRBJ1-5, the CDR3 gives the full variable domain: EAGVTQFPSHSVIEKGQTVTLRCDPISGHDNLYWYRRVMGKEIKFLLHFVKESKQDESGMPNNRFLAERTGGTYSTLKVQPAELEDSGVYFCASSLGGVGNQPQHFGDGTRLSIL.

V usage is TRBV19 and J usage is TRBJ1-2; possibly TRBD1 for D (5 bases). This CDR3 spans 15 amino acids. V lost 1 base to trimming and J lost 3 bases, with 12 bases between them. Per the germline V gene, CDR1 is LNHDA and CDR2 is SQIVND (reference sequence). DNA of the CDR3: TGTGCCAGTAGTATAGCAGTCGACAGCCACTATGGCTACACCTTC. It yields the protein CASSIAVDSHYGYTF.

J is TRBJ1-6 and V is TRBV27, with 7 bases fitting TRBD1. The CDR3 spans 16 residues. Per germline, CDR1 MNHEY and CDR2 SMNVEV (reference sequence). Trimming cost V 4 bases and J 4 bases; bases outside gene matches: 7. The CDR3 DNA reads as TGTGCCAGCAGTTGGGGACAGTCTCTTTATAATTCACCCCTCCACTTT. Translation gives CASSWGQSLYNSPLHF.

This chain connects TRBV7-8 to TRBJ1-4; 10 positions match TRBD1. The V and J ends lost 5 bases and 5 bases, in that order; junction bases with no gene match: 2. The CDR3 is 14 amino acids. Germline CDR1 SGHVS, CDR2 FQNEAQ. In DNA, the CDR3 is TGTGCCAGCAGCCTGGGACAGGGGAATGAAAAACTGTTTTTT. It yields the protein CASSLGQGNEKLFF.

The chain combines TRBV27 with TRBJ2-3, with D unclear. The ends were cut back, 1 base at V and 6 bases at J, with 8 bases in the middle. Germline values: CDR1 MNHEY, CDR2 SMNVEV (reference sequence). The CDR3 has 13 residues. CDR3 amino acids: CASSLFLQDTQYF. As DNA, the CDR3 is TGTGCCAGCAGTTTATTTCTACAGGATACGCAGTATTTT.

The chain has TRBV10-3 and TRBJ1-1; unclear D gene. The germline V gene has CDR1 ENHRY and CDR2 SYGVKD. Trimming took 5 bases from V and 4 from J, leaving 8 bases between them. This CDR3 has 12 amino acids. This chain's CDR3 is CAISTEFTEAFF. The CDR3 DNA sequence: TGTGCCATCAGTACAGAATTCACTGAAGCTTTCTTT.

The genes are TRBV3-1 (or the pseudogene TRBV3-2) and TRBJ2-3; 11 nucleotides agree with TRBD1. Looked up from germline, CDR1 is LGHDT and CDR2 is YNNKEL (reference sequence). Trimming at V came to 6 bases and at J to 5 bases, leaving 13 bases not matched to a gene. The CDR3 is made up of 17 amino acids. CDR3 coding DNA: TGTGCCAGCAGACCGGGACAGGGGGGATGGTCTAGAGATACGCAGTATTTT. Its translation: CASRPGQGGWSRDTQYF.

The V gene is TRBV28, the J gene TRBJ1-1; 10 bases are a match to TRBD1. The germline V gene has CDR1 MDHEN and CDR2 SYDVKM. The V gene end was trimmed by 4 bases and the J gene end by 8 bases; junction bases not matched to a gene: 4. The CDR3 length is 13 residues. The CDR3 DNA reads as TGTGCCAGCAGTTCCCGACAGGGGGCGGAAGCTTTCTTT. This gives the protein CASSSRQGAEAFF.